The present entry profiles one T cell receptor (beta chain) with its context. Its antigen remains unidentified. The sample belongs to a study of CD8+ T cells in alopecia areata. Study conclusions and caveats: Scalp lesions, especially in alopecia totalis/universalis, had higher clonality than normal scalp. Besides other cells, scalp samples also yield sequences of resident alphabeta T cells from normal skin.

CDR3 length: 16 residues. J gave up 1 base and V 6 bases, and 10 bases lay outside the gene matches. From germline, CDR1 is SQVTM and CDR2 ANQGSEA. Extraction and reverse transcription of RNA yielded cDNA as the sequencing template. The method was immunoSEQ multiplex PCR; TCRdb's version includes in-frame clones alone and lacks a portion of them. The data contain about 97,000 clones, roughly two fifths of them singletons. Obtained from alopecia areata patients were lesional scalp punch biopsies along with peripheral blood. From PBMCs, CD4+ and CD8+ T cells were sorted. Source material: CD4+ T cells sorted from blood. This chain links TRBV29-1 with TRBJ2-3; 10 bases are a match to TRBD1. This receptor was obtained from a human donor with alopecia areata. The CDR3 coding sequence is TGCAGCGTGGGAGCTCGACAGGGGGCTGGCACAGATACGCAGTATTTT. Translation gives CSVGARQGAGTDTQYF.